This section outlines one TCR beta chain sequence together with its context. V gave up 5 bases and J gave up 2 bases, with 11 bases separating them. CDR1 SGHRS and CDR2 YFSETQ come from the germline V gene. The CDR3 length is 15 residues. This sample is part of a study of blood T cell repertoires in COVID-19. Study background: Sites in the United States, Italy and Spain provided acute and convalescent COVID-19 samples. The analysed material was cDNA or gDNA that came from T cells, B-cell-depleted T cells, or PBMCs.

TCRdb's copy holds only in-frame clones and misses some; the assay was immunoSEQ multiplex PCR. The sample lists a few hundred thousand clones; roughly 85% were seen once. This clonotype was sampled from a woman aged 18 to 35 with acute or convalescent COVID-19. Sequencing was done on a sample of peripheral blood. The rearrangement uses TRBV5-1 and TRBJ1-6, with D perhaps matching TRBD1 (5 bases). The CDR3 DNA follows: TGCGCCAGCAGTAGGGGAGGGCCCTATAATTCACCCCTCCACTTT. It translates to CASSRGGPYNSPLHF. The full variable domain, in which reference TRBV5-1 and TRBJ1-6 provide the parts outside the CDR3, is KAGVTQTPRYLIKTRGQQVTLSCSPISGHRSVSWYQQTPGQGLQFLFEYFSETQRNKGNFPGRFSGRQFSNSRSEMNVSTLELGDSALYLCASSRGGPYNSPLHFGNGTRLTVT.